This T cell receptor (beta chain) emerged from a study of cytomegalovirus exposure and HLA in healthy donors. Primers included in the PCR were 60 Vbeta and 13 Jbeta primers. TCRdb's copy holds only in-frame clones and misses some; the assay was immunoSEQ multiplex PCR. The data show about 190,000 clones, 60% to 80% seen once. Trimming stripped 5 bases from V and 2 bases from J, with 12 bases between. From germline, CDR1 is SGHVS and CDR2 FQNEAQ. The CDR3 is made up of 14 amino acids. This TCR came from a woman in her thirties in good health and CMV-seropositive. The sequenced material came from PBMCs. This rearrangement joins TRBV7-8 to TRBJ1-1; D is possibly TRBD1 (5 bases). The CDR3 loop reads CASSRLTGNTEAFF. As DNA, the CDR3 is TGTGCCAGCAGCCGACTTACAGGAAACACTGAAGCTTTCTTT.